The rows below give T cell receptor beta chains drawn from one sample of a study of radiotherapy plus CTLA-4 blockade in lung cancer. Some clones are missing from TCRdb's copy, which holds only in-frame ones; the method was immunoSEQ multiplex PCR. Among 25,000 to 35,000 clones, 79% were seen once, and the ten largest hold approximately 15%. Source: peripheral blood, taken from a patient treated with radiotherapy plus ipilimumab. The source of these receptors is a human donor with non-small cell lung cancer that progressed on radiotherapy plus ipilimumab. CDR3s include the opening cysteine and the closing phenylalanine or tryptophan. The D gene is left open where the match is weak. Size tells how often a clone was seen (once, few, many) or the class of an expanded clone, and some rows leave it out.

j_call v_call clone_size d_call cdr3_nt cdr3_aa
TRBJ1-1 TRBV5-1 - TRBD1 TGCGCCAGCAGCTCTTGGACAGGGCCGGGCACTGAAGCTTTCTTT CASSSWTGPGTEAFF
TRBJ2-1 TRBV7-8 - TRBD2 TGTGCCAGCAGCTTGGACCCGGTGGCGGGAGTGAATGAGCAGTTCTTC CASSLDPVAGVNEQFF
TRBJ2-3 TRBV19 - TRBD1 TGTGCCAGCGAGGACAGGGCTTACTCGGGTACGCAGTATTTT CASEDRAYSGTQYF
TRBJ2-3 TRBV4-2 - TRBD2 TGTGCCAGCAGCGTCAGCGGGGGGGCGGCAGATACGCAGTATTTT CASSVSGGAADTQYF
TRBJ2-4 TRBV28 once - TGTGCCAGCGTTAGTAAAGGAGGAGCCAAAAACATTCAGTACTTC CASVSKGGAKNIQYF
TRBJ1-4 TRBV6-5 - TRBD1 TGTGCCAGCAGCCTGACAGGGGAGGCGGAAAAACTGTTTTTT CASSLTGEAEKLFF
TRBJ1-1 TRBV4-1 few - TGCGCCAGCAGCCAGTTTGGCACTGAAGCTTTCTTT CASSQFGTEAFF
TRBJ2-7 TRBV4-2 once - TGTGCCAGCAGCCATATAACAGGGACCGACGAGCAGTACTTC CASSHITGTDEQYF
TRBJ2-7 TRBV7-9 - - TGTGCCAGCAGCTTAGGGGTTGGGGGTACAGACGACGAGCAGTACTTC CASSLGVGGTDDEQYF
TRBJ2-2 TRBV9 - TRBD2 TGTGCCAGCAGCGTAGGGTTTGCGGGGGTGGGAACCGGGGAGCTGTTTTTT CASSVGFAGVGTGELFF
TRBJ1-3 TRBV7-6 - TRBD1 TGTGCCAGCAGTTCAAGGCCACAGGGGAGGGTAGTGTCAGCAAACACCATATATTTT CASSSRPQGRVVSANTIYF
TRBJ2-7 TRBV6-1 - TRBD2 TGTGCCAGCAGTGAAGAGGAGACTAGCGGGAGTATGGACGAGCAGTACTTC CASSEEETSGSMDEQYF
TRBJ2-1 TRBV9 - - TGTGCCAGCAGCATTAGCGGAACCTCCTACAATGAGCAGTTCTTC CASSISGTSYNEQFF
TRBJ2-2 TRBV11-2 - - TGTGCCAGCAGCAAGGACGTGAACACCGGGGAGCTGTTTTTT CASSKDVNTGELFF
TRBJ1-1 TRBV4-1 - - TGCGCCAGCAGCCAACCAGGGACCGCGAATCCCCCGGAGGCTTTCTTT CASSQPGTANPPEAFF
TRBJ1-5 TRBV4-1 - - TGCGCCAGCAGCCCCTACTCCCTAATGGCGCACAGGAAGAATCAGCCCCAGCATTTT CASSPYSLMAHRKNQPQHF
TRBJ1-1 TRBV19 once TRBD1 TGTGCCAGTAGTGCACAGGGGGCTGCTGCTTTCTTT CASSAQGAAAFF
TRBJ2-5 TRBV7-3 - - TGTGCCAGCAGCTTAGGAGGGTCCCAAGAGACCCAGTACTTC CASSLGGSQETQYF
TRBJ1-2 TRBV7-2 - - TGTGCCAGCAGCCCTAATCAATCACCGGGACACGATGGCTACACCTTC CASSPNQSPGHDGYTF
TRBJ2-1 TRBV29-1 - - TGCAGCGTTCTAGGGGGGGCAGATATGTACAATGAGCAGTTCTTC CSVLGGADMYNEQFF
TRBJ2-7 TRBV28 - TRBD2 TGTGCCAGCAGTTTTAGCGGGCCTCCCCCCTACGAGCAGTACTTC CASSFSGPPPYEQYF
TRBJ2-7 TRBV7-3 once - TGTGCCAGCAGCTTACTCGGGGGCGACGAGCAGTACTTC CASSLLGGDEQYF
TRBJ2-1 TRBV10-3 - - TGTGCCATCAGTGAAGAGGGTGGCTCCTACAATGAGCAGTTCTTC CAISEEGGSYNEQFF
TRBJ2-1 TRBV5-4 - TRBD1 TGTCGGACAGGGTCGCTCAATGAGCAGTTCTTC CRTGSLNEQFF
TRBJ2-1 TRBV7-6 few TRBD2 TGTGCCAGCAGCTTAACCCCGGGACTAGCGGAAACGCAGTTCTTC CASSLTPGLAETQFF
TRBJ1-2 TRBV18 - - TGTGCCAGCTCACCCGACGGCGGGGGCTATGGCTACACCTTC CASSPDGGGYGYTF
TRBJ2-1 TRBV28 - - TGTGCCAGCAGCCCGAGGGGATCCTACAATGAGCAGTTCTTC CASSPRGSYNEQFF
TRBJ2-3 TRBV2 - - TGTGCCAGCAGGGGACCACCCACAGATACGCAGTATTTT CASRGPPTDTQYF
TRBJ2-1 TRBV10-1 - TRBD1 TGCGCCAGCAGGTTGACCGGGGGACAGGGTTTAGGCAATGAGCAGTTCTTC CASRLTGGQGLGNEQFF
TRBJ1-2 TRBV7-2 - TRBD1 TGTGCCAGCAGCCGAGCGGGACAGAACTATGGCTACACCTTC CASSRAGQNYGYTF
TRBJ1-1 TRBV5-1 - - TGCGCCAGCAGCTTGGAGGACAGTAGGGCTTTCTTT CASSLEDSRAFF
TRBJ2-5 TRBV28 once TRBD2 TGTGCCAGCAGTTTATGGGTTAGCGGGAGGCCAGAGACCCAGTACTTC CASSLWVSGRPETQYF
TRBJ1-4 TRBV2 - - TGTGCCAGCAGTGAAGCCGGCCGGTTTAATGAAAAACTGTTTTTT CASSEAGRFNEKLFF
TRBJ1-2 TRBV13 - - TGTGCCAGCAGCTTAGGGCAGGGGCCTTTTGATGGCTACACCTTC CASSLGQGPFDGYTF
TRBJ2-1 TRBV5-5 few TRBD1 TGTGCCAGCACAACAGGGGGCCAGGGATCCTACAATGAGCAGTTCTTC CASTTGGQGSYNEQFF
TRBJ1-2 TRBV2 - TRBD1 TGTGCCAGCAGCCCGACAGGGGGCGACTATGGCTACACCTTC CASSPTGGDYGYTF
TRBJ2-6 TRBV8-2 - - TGTGGCAGGCCCACCCAAAGTCGGGCCAACGTCCTGACTTTC CGRPTQSRANVLTF
TRBJ1-2 TRBV5-1 - - TGCGCCAGCAGCTTGGATGAGCCCGGCTACACCTTC CASSLDEPGYTF
TRBJ2-3 TRBV7-9 - - TGTGCCAGCGGCGCGGGGAACACAGATACGCAGTATTTT CASGAGNTDTQYF
TRBJ2-7 TRBV5-1 - TRBD1 TGCGCCAGCAGATACCGGGACAGGGGTTACGAGCAGTACTTC CASRYRDRGYEQYF
TRBJ2-7 TRBV5-4 - - TGTGCCAGCAGCTTCGACAGTTCCTACGAGCAGTACTTC CASSFDSSYEQYF
TRBJ2-3 TRBV2 - TRBD2 TGTGCCAGCAGTGAGCCGGGACTAAGGGTGGATACGCAGTATTTT CASSEPGLRVDTQYF
TRBJ2-7 TRBV27 - - TGTGCCAGTGCGAAGACTCCCGGGACATACTACGAGCAGTACTTC CASAKTPGTYYEQYF
TRBJ1-1 TRBV7-9 - - TGTGCCAGCAGCCTAATTGGTGGGAACACTGAAGCTTTCTTT CASSLIGGNTEAFF